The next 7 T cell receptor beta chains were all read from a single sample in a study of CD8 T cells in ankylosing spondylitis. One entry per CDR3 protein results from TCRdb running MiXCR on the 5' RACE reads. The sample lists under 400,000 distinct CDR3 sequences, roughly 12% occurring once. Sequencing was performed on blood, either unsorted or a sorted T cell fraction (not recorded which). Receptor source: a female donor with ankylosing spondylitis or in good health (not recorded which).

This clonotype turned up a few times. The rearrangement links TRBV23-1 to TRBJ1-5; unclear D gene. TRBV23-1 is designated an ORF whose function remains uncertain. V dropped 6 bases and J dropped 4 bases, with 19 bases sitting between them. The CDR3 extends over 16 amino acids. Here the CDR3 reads CASSPVWPSNNQPQHF. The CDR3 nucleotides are TGCGCCAGCAGCCCAGTTTGGCCGTCAAATAATCAGCCCCAGCATTTT.

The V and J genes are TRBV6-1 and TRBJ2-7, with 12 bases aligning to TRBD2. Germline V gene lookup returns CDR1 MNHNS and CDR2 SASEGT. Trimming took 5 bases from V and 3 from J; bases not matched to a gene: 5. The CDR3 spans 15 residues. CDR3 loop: CASSLAGGPVYEQYF. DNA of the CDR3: TGTGCCAGCAGTCTAGCGGGAGGGCCGGTCTACGAGCAGTACTTC.

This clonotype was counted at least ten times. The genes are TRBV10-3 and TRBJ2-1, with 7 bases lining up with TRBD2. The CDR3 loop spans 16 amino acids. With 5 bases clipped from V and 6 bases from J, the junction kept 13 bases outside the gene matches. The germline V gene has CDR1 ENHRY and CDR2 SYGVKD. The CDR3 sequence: CAISRNMAGTTNEQFF. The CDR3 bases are TGTGCCATCAGTCGTAATATGGCGGGGACTACCAATGAGCAGTTCTTC.

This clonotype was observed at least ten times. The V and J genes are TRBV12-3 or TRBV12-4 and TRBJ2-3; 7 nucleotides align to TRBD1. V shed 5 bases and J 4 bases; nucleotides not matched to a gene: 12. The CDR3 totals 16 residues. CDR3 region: CASSPGRAGGSDTQYF. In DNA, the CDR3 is TGTGCCAGCAGTCCCGGAAGGGCAGGGGGATCAGATACGCAGTATTTT.

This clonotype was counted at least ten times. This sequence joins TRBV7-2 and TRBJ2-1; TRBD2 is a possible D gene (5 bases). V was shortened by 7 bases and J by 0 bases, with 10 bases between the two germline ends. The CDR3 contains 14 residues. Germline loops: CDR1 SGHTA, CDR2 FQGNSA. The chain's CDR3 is CASTIAISYNEQFF. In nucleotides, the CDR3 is TGTGCCAGCACCATAGCGATCTCCTACAATGAGCAGTTCTTC. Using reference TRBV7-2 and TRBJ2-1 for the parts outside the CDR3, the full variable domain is GAGVSQSPSNKVTEKGKDVELRCDPISGHTALYWYRQSLGQGLEFLIYFQGNSAPDKSGLPSDRFSAERTGGSVSTLTIQRTQQEDSAVYLCASTIAISYNEQFFGPGTRLTVL.

The chain's CDR3 is CASSQLAERDEQYF. In DNA, the CDR3 is TGTGCCAGCAGCCAACTGGCGGAGAGGGACGAGCAGTACTTC. This chain connects TRBV7-8 to TRBJ2-7; a weak D match, TRBD2 (5 bases). The CDR3 loop spans 14 amino acids. V was clipped by 5 bases and J by 5 bases, with 16 bases between them. The germline CDR1 and CDR2 sequences are SGHVS and FQNEAQ.

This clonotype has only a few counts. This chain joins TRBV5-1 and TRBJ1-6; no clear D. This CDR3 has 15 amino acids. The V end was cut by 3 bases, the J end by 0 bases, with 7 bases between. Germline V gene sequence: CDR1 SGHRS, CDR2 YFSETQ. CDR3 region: CASSYESSYNSPLHF. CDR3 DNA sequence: TGCGCCAGCAGCTACGAGAGCTCCTATAATTCACCCCTCCACTTT.